Described below is a single TCR beta chain sequence and its context. The antigen is unknown. UMI-tagged TRB cDNA libraries were built via 5' RACE. Reprocessing the 5' RACE reads, TCRdb reports a single entry for every CDR3 protein and omits DNA. The ten top clones account for approximately 0.54%, within a sample of roughly 130,000 distinct CDR3 sequences. Germline assignment: CDR1 SQVTM and CDR2 ANQGSEA. This CDR3 has 13 amino acids. The record originates from a study of CXCR3-negative and CXCR3-positive naive CD8 T cells. The study, taken as a whole, reports: Hydrophobicity was higher for TRB CDR3s found in CXCR3-positive naive cells than in CXCR3-negative naive cells. Across naive subsets, surface CD5 expression was comparable, and TCR strength was inferred from properties of the TRB CDR3.

The sorter processed each CD8+ T cell subset in triplicate at over 250,000 cells apiece. The chain carries TRBV29-1 and TRBJ2-1. Sequencing used naive CXCR3+ CD8+ T cells from blood. Subset given: CD45RO-CCR7+CD27+CD95- naive CD8+ T cells expressing CXCR3 (TNR3+). This clonotype was obtained from a human donor in good health. Some clones in this sample may be carry-over from other donors' samples. The CDR3 here is CSVVSRAHNEQFF.